One and the same sample provided the 32 T cell receptor beta chains below, sequenced in a study of blood T cell repertoires in COVID-19. TCRdb's table, derived via immunoSEQ multiplex PCR, lists solely in-frame clones and lacks some. Of some 140,000 clones listed, 70% to 80% are singletons. Sample: peripheral blood. The receptors were sampled from a man in his fifties or sixties who had recovered from COVID-19.

The chain combines TRBV9 with TRBJ1-1, with TRBD1 matching over 7 bases. Germline trimming cut 3 bases from V and 5 bases from J; bases unmatched to any gene: 10. CDR3 length equals 15 residues. The germline V gene has CDR1 SGDLS and CDR2 YYNGEE. The CDR3 region has the DNA TGTGCCAGCAGCGCTTTACCAGGGGGTGAGACTGAAGCTTTCTTT. Its translation: CASSALPGGETEAFF.

In this sample, this clone turned up a few times. The chain links TRBV30 to TRBJ1-2, with D perhaps matching TRBD1 (6 bases). V was clipped by 2 bases and J by 0 bases, with 16 bases between them. This CDR3 spans 16 amino acids. Per germline, CDR1 GTSNPN and CDR2 SVGIG (reference sequence). This chain's CDR3 is CAWSPTTGLANYGYTF. In DNA, the CDR3 is TGTGCCTGGAGTCCCACTACAGGGCTAGCTAACTATGGCTACACCTTC.

This clone was counted between two and nine times. This chain joins TRBV9 and TRBJ2-2; D is unclear. V lost 0 bases and J 7 bases, leaving 13 bases between the germline ends. The CDR3 covers 15 residues. The germline CDR1 and CDR2 sequences are SGDLS and YYNGEE. CDR3 coding DNA: TGTGCCAGCAGCGTAGGTACAGTCTCCAGCGGGGAGCTGTTTTTT. Encoded protein: CASSVGTVSSGELFF.

This clone was seen only a few times. This chain connects TRBV19 to TRBJ2-1, with D possibly being TRBD2 (5 bases). V lost 3 bases, J lost 0 bases, and 9 bases lay in between. The CDR3 sequence is 15 residues long. Germline V gene lookup returns CDR1 LNHDA and CDR2 SQIVND (reference sequence). CDR3 sequence reads: CASSIQRLSYNEQFF. DNA of the CDR3: TGTGCCAGTAGTATTCAGCGGCTCTCCTACAATGAGCAGTTCTTC.

This clone was found a few times. The chain carries TRBV19 and TRBJ2-1; TRBD2 agrees at 11 bases. V lost 4 bases to trimming and J lost 6 bases; unmatched junction nucleotides: 11. CDR1 and CDR2 (germline): LNHDA, SQIVND (reference sequence). CDR3 length: 17 residues. CDR3 DNA sequence: TGTGCCAGTAGTACGCTAGCGGGGGGCCTGGTGGGCAATGAGCAGTTCTTC. It translates to CASSTLAGGLVGNEQFF.

This clone turned up a few times. This chain joins TRBV6-5 and TRBJ1-1, with 12 bases aligning to TRBD1. Germline V gene lookup returns CDR1 MNHEY and CDR2 SVGAGI. This CDR3 has 15 residues. The junction had 9 bases not matched to a gene; V was cut back by 6 bases and J by 7 bases. The CDR3 DNA reads TGTGCCAGCAGAACCGGGACAGGGGGCATAGGTGAAGCTTTCTTT. It encodes CASRTGTGGIGEAFF.

V and J are TRBV5-4 and TRBJ2-5; 12 positions match TRBD2. The CDR3 spans 16 residues. CDR1 and CDR2 (germline): SGHNT, YYREEE (reference sequence). V lost 3 bases, J lost 4 bases, and 7 bases stayed unmatched. CDR3 in DNA: TGTGCCAGCAGCTCCCCAACTAGCGGGGGGCGAGAGACCCAGTACTTC. It specifies CASSSPTSGGRETQYF.

This chain connects TRBV19 to TRBJ2-1; possibly TRBD1 for D (6 bases). The V gene's germline CDR1 is LNHDA and CDR2 SQIVND (reference sequence). The CDR3 length is 12 residues. Trimming cost V 1 base and J 10 bases, with 8 bases left between them. CDR3 in amino acids: CASSIGGPEQFF. The CDR3 bases are TGTGCCAGTAGTATAGGGGGGCCCGAGCAGTTCTTC.

The chain couples TRBV19 to TRBJ2-3; 7 bases line up with TRBD1. The CDR3 totals 15 residues. With 6 bases clipped from V and 0 bases from J, the junction kept 6 bases outside the gene matches. CDR1 is LNHDA and CDR2 is SQIVND in the germline V gene (reference sequence). Here the CDR3 DNA reads TGTGCCAGTAGCCAGGGGGATTTTAGCACAGATACGCAGTATTTT. It codes for CASSQGDFSTDTQYF.

The chain uses TRBV5-1 and TRBJ1-5; TRBD1 is a possible D gene (6 bases). With 4 bases removed from V and 5 bases from J, the gap between germline ends came to 10 bases. The CDR3 runs 13 residues. Germline loops: CDR1 SGHRS, CDR2 YFSETQ. This CDR3 reads CASSRDTDQPQHF. The CDR3 DNA reads as TGCGCCAGCAGCCGGGACACGGATCAGCCCCAGCATTTT.

The rearrangement uses TRBV6-5 and TRBJ2-2, with D perhaps TRBD1 (6 bases). This CDR3 is 15 amino acids long. The V gene's germline CDR1 is MNHEY and CDR2 SVGAGI. Trimming pared 6 bases from V and 6 bases from J, leaving 17 bases between. CDR3 nucleotides: TGTGCCAGCAGACCCGGCTGGGGGCGGTCCGGGGAGCTGTTTTTT. Protein product: CASRPGWGRSGELFF.

The gene calls are TRBV18 and TRBJ1-2; 11 bases fit TRBD1. The CDR3 covers 15 residues. Germline trimming cut 3 bases from V and 3 bases from J; bases unmatched to any gene: 3. Looked up from germline, CDR1 is KGHSH and CDR2 is LQKENI. CDR3 residues: CASSPRTGGDYGYTF. CDR3 nucleotides: TGTGCCAGCTCACCTAGGACAGGGGGCGACTATGGCTACACCTTC.

The rearrangement uses TRBV28 and TRBJ2-2, with 12 positions matching TRBD2. Trimming took 1 base from V and 2 from J; bases not matched to a gene: 2. CDR1 is MDHEN, CDR2 SYDVKM, per germline. The length of the CDR3 is 17 residues. CDR3 sequence (DNA): TGTGCCAGCAGTTTATCCGGACTAGCGGGAAACACCGGGGAGCTGTTTTTT. Its translation: CASSLSGLAGNTGELFF. The whole variable domain, remainder taken from reference TRBV28 and TRBJ2-2, is DVKVTQSSRYLVKRTGEKVFLECVQDMDHENMFWYRQDPGLGLRLIYFSYDVKMKEKGDIPEGYSVSREKKERFSLILESASTNQTSMYLCASSLSGLAGNTGELFFGEGSRLTVL.

This clone was found a few times. This chain joins TRBV5-6 and TRBJ1-2, with D uncertain. This CDR3 spans 13 amino acids. The V end lost 2 bases, the J end lost 4 bases, and 9 bases lay between the germline ends. CDR1 and CDR2 from the germline V gene are SGHDT and YYEEEE. CDR3 nucleotide sequence: TGTGCCAGCAGCTTTCTACAGTTCTATGGCTACACCTTC. Translated: CASSFLQFYGYTF.

V usage is TRBV27 and J usage is TRBJ2-1; 8 bases map to TRBD1. Per germline, CDR1 MNHEY and CDR2 SMNVEV (reference sequence). The CDR3 has 14 residues. Trimming took 9 bases from V and 2 from J; bases not matched to a gene: 6. The CDR3 DNA follows: TGTGCCAGGGCGGACAGGGTCCCCTACAATGAGCAGTTCTTC. Encoded protein: CARADRVPYNEQFF.

This clone was counted only a few times. The chain employs TRBV7-2 and TRBJ2-3; TRBD2 matches at 8 bases. Germline CDR1 reads SGHTA; CDR2 reads FQGNSA. The CDR3 runs to 16 residues. V was pared by 5 bases and J by 0 bases, with 7 bases of the junction left unmatched. CDR3 DNA sequence: TGTGCCAGCAGCGCCGGACTAGCAGCTAGCACAGATACGCAGTATTTT. This gives the protein CASSAGLAASTDTQYF.

V usage is TRBV6-2 or TRBV6-3 and J usage is TRBJ2-7; 16 nucleotides agree with TRBD2. The V and J ends lost 5 bases and 3 bases, in that order; junction bases with no gene match: 10. The CDR3 has 18 amino acids. Germline CDR1 MNHEY, CDR2 SVGEGT. CDR3 DNA: TGTGCCAGCAGTGCGGGACTAGCGGGGGGGCGATGGTACTACGAGCAGTACTTC. Encoded protein: CASSAGLAGGRWYYEQYF.

The J gene is TRBJ1-2, the V gene TRBV5-8; D not resolved. Deletions cut 4 bases from V and 4 bases from J, with 14 bases between. Looked up from germline, CDR1 is SGHTS and CDR2 is YDEGEE. The CDR3 loop spans 14 amino acids. In nucleotides, the CDR3 is TGTGCCAGCAGCCTACAGTGGTTAGGCTATGGCTACACCTTC. This gives the protein CASSLQWLGYGYTF.

This clone was counted a few times. The chain uses TRBV5-4 and TRBJ1-2; 7 bases map to TRBD1. This CDR3 has 14 amino acids. J was trimmed by 6 bases and V by 5 bases; bases with no gene match: 10. Germline V gene data show CDR1 as SGHNT and CDR2 as YYREEE (reference sequence). The CDR3 sequence is CASRFLQGGDGYTF. The CDR3 region has the DNA TGTGCCAGCAGGTTTCTTCAGGGGGGAGATGGCTACACCTTC.

This chain links TRBV7-9 with TRBJ2-2, with D perhaps TRBD2 (6 bases). CDR3 length equals 13 residues. Per the germline V gene, CDR1 is SEHNR and CDR2 is FQNEAQ (reference sequence). The germline V and J ends were trimmed by 5 bases and 6 bases, with 10 bases remaining between them. CDR3 in amino acids: CASSLGGSGELFF. The CDR3 bases are TGTGCCAGCAGCCTTGGGGGGTCCGGGGAGCTGTTTTTT. The full variable domain, in which reference TRBV7-9 and TRBJ2-2 provide the parts outside the CDR3, is DTGVSQNPRHKITKRGQNVTFRCDPISEHNRLYWYRQTLGQGPEFLTYFQNEAQLEKSRLLSDRFSAERPKGSFSTLEIQRTEQGDSAMYLCASSLGGSGELFFGEGSRLTVL.

The rearrangement links TRBV15 to TRBJ1-4, with unresolved D. The V end lost 1 base, the J end lost 4 bases, and 10 bases lay between the germline ends. This CDR3 is built from 15 residues. From germline, CDR1 is LNHNV and CDR2 YYDKDF (reference sequence). The CDR3 reads CATSRGEADNEKLFF. CDR3 DNA sequence: TGTGCCACCAGCAGAGGGGAGGCCGATAATGAAAAACTGTTTTTT.

The rearrangement links TRBV27 to TRBJ1-1, with 10 positions matching TRBD1. CDR3 length equals 15 residues. V lost 5 bases, J lost 6 bases, and 9 bases stayed unmatched. The germline CDR1 and CDR2 sequences are MNHEY and SMNVEV (reference sequence). The CDR3 protein is CASSPGTGALAEAFF. CDR3 bases: TGTGCCAGCAGTCCTGGGACAGGGGCGCTCGCTGAAGCTTTCTTT.

The rearrangement joins TRBV7-2 to TRBJ1-2, with D hard to call. The CDR3 sequence is 13 residues long. Per the germline V gene, CDR1 is SGHTA and CDR2 is FQGNSA. V lost 5 bases and J 2 bases, leaving 9 bases between the germline ends. This chain's CDR3 is CASSPDKNYGYTF. The CDR3 DNA follows: TGTGCCAGCAGCCCAGACAAAAACTATGGCTACACCTTC.

This chain joins TRBV11-2 and TRBJ1-2, with D unclear. Deletions cut 5 bases from V and 3 bases from J, with 16 bases between. CDR3 size: 15 residues. Germline CDR1 SGHAT, CDR2 FQNNGV. This CDR3 is CASSPLVEIHYGYTF. The CDR3 DNA reads as TGTGCCAGCAGCCCCCTGGTTGAGATACACTATGGCTACACCTTC.

The chain couples TRBV6-1 to TRBJ1-5; 7 bases match TRBD1. This CDR3 comprises 14 residues. V lost 3 bases to trimming and J lost 5 bases; unmatched junction nucleotides: 4. Looked up from germline, CDR1 is MNHNS and CDR2 is SASEGT. In DNA, the CDR3 is TGTGCCAGCAGTGACCGGGACAGAGATCAGCCCCAGCATTTT. Its protein product is CASSDRDRDQPQHF.

V gene TRBV4-2 combines with J gene TRBJ1-5; D is unclear. Trimming cost V 3 bases and J 6 bases, with 6 bases left between them. The CDR3 has 12 residues. CDR1 is LGHNA, CDR2 YNFKEQ, per germline. In nucleotides, the CDR3 is TGTGCCAGCAGCCATGAAGCTCAGCCCCAGCATTTT. It translates to CASSHEAQPQHF.

This clone has only one observation. This sequence joins TRBV2 and TRBJ1-1; D is possibly TRBD1 (5 bases). CDR3 length equals 13 residues. V was cut by 6 bases and J by 6 bases, with 14 bases left in between. Germline V gene lookup returns CDR1 SNHLY and CDR2 FYNNEI. CDR3: CASRREGTPEAFF. CDR3 in DNA: TGTGCCAGCAGGAGGGAGGGGACCCCTGAAGCTTTCTTT.

The table lists this clone with a few counts. The rearrangement uses TRBV5-1 and TRBJ2-1; 9 nucleotides agree with TRBD2. V was pared by 4 bases and J by 7 bases, with 9 bases of the junction left unmatched. This CDR3 contains 15 residues. From germline, CDR1 is SGHRS and CDR2 YFSETQ. DNA for the CDR3: TGCGCCAGCAGCCCGATGGGGACTAGCTGGAATGAGCAGTTCTTC. Protein product: CASSPMGTSWNEQFF.

The V and J genes are TRBV27 and TRBJ2-3, with 8 nucleotides matching TRBD1. Germline V gene sequence: CDR1 MNHEY, CDR2 SMNVEV (reference sequence). V trimming: 5 bases; J trimming: 9 bases; junction bases outside the gene matches: 19. CDR3 size: 17 residues. This CDR3 reads CASSPRQGPVFPPTQYF. The CDR3 nucleotides are TGTGCCAGCAGTCCGCGACAGGGGCCAGTTTTCCCTCCCACGCAGTATTTT.

The rearrangement links TRBV7-2 to TRBJ2-1; 8 positions match TRBD2. The ends lost 1 base at V and 0 bases at J; junction bases unmatched: 8. CDR1 and CDR2 (germline): SGHTA, FQGNSA. The CDR3 loop spans 18 amino acids. The CDR3 region has the DNA TGTGCCAGCAGCTTAGAAAGCGGGAGCCCCAGCTCCTACAATGAGCAGTTCTTC. Protein: CASSLESGSPSSYNEQFF.

The chain uses TRBV5-1 and TRBJ2-3; TRBD2 is a possible D gene (6 bases). Germline assignment: CDR1 SGHRS and CDR2 YFSETQ. Trimming pared 4 bases from V and 0 bases from J, leaving 15 bases between. The CDR3 is 16 amino acids. The CDR3 region is CASSREGGDSTDTQYF. The CDR3 nucleotides are TGCGCCAGCAGCCGAGAGGGCGGGGACAGCACAGATACGCAGTATTTT.

The J gene is TRBJ2-1, the V gene TRBV9, with D perhaps TRBD1 (6 bases). V gave up 3 bases and J gave up 4 bases, with 14 bases separating them. Germline V gene data show CDR1 as SGDLS and CDR2 as YYNGEE. The CDR3 has 15 amino acids. The CDR3 sequence is CASSGGQSPYNEQFF. The CDR3, as DNA: TGTGCCAGCAGCGGGGGGCAGTCCCCGTACAATGAGCAGTTCTTC.